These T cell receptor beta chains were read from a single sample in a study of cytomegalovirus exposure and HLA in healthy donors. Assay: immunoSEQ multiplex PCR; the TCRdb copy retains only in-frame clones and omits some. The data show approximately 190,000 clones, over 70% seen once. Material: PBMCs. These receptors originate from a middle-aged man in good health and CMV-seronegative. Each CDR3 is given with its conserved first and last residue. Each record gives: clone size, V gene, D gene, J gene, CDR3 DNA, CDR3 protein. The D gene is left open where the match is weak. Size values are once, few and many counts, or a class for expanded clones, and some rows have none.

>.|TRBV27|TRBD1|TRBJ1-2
TGTGCCAGCAGTTTACGGACCGGACAGGATGGCTACACCTTC
CASSLRTGQDGYTF
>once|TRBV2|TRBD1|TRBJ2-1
TGTGCCAGCAGTCAACAGGGGGCGGCCTACAATGAGCAGTTCTTC
CASSQQGAAYNEQFF
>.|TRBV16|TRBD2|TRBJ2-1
TGTGCCAGCAGCCAAAATACGGGGGGATACAATGAGCAGTTCTTC
CASSQNTGGYNEQFF
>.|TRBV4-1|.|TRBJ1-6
TGCGCCAGCAGCCAATTACTCGGGACTGAACGTTCACCCCTCCACTTT
CASSQLLGTERSPLHF
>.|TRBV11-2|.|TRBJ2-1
TGTGCCAGCAGCTTAGATTGGAAAAGAGGAAGTGAGCAGTTCTTC
CASSLDWKRGSEQFF
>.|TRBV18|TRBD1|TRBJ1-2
TGTGCCAGCTCGCTTGGGACAGCTAACTATGGCTACACCTTC
CASSLGTANYGYTF
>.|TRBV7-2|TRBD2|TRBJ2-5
TGTGCCAGCAGCGCTGCGGGGGGCCCACAAGAGACCCAGTACTTC
CASSAAGGPQETQYF
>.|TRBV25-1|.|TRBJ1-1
TGTGCCAGCAGTGTAACAGGGAACACTGAAGCTTTCTTT
CASSVTGNTEAFF
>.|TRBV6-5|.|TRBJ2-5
TGTGCCAGCAGTTACTCGGGCAGCCTCGGAGAGACCCAGTACTTC
CASSYSGSLGETQYF
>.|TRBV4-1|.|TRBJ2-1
TGCGCCAGCAGCCAACCCAGGGTCTCCTACAATGAGCAGTTCTTC
CASSQPRVSYNEQFF
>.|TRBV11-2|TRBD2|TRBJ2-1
TGTGCCAGCAGCATCGAGCGGGGGCCCTCCTACAATGAGCAGTTCTTC
CASSIERGPSYNEQFF
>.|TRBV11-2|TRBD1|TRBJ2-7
TGTGCCAGCAGCTACTGGACAGGGGAAATCAACGAGCAGTACTTC
CASSYWTGEINEQYF
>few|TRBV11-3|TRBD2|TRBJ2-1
TGTGCCAGCATCCTCGCAATCATTAGCGGGACCGAAGGAAATGAGCAGTTCTTC
CASILAIISGTEGNEQFF
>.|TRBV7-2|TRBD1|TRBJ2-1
TGTGCCAGCAGCTCACGACAGGGGCGGCCGCAGTTCTTC
CASSSRQGRPQFF
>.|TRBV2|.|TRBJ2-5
TGTGCCAGCAGAGGGGGCCAAGAGACCCAGTACTTC
CASRGGQETQYF
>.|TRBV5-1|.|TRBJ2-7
TGCGCCAGCAGCCATCGACAGGCGAGATCCACCGACGAGCAGTACTTC
CASSHRQARSTDEQYF
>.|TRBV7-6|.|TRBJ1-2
TGTGCCAGCAGCCCCGAAGTCTCGACAGGAAACTATGGCTACACCTTC
CASSPEVSTGNYGYTF
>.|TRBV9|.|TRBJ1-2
TGTGCCAGCGGAGGGGCATCCTATGGCTACACCTTC
CASGGASYGYTF
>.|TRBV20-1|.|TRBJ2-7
TGCAGTGCCACCTATACCTACGAGCAGTACTTC
CSATYTYEQYF
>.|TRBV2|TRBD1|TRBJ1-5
TGTGCCAGCAGAGCTCAGGGGGCTAGAGAGCCCCAGCATTTT
CASRAQGAREPQHF
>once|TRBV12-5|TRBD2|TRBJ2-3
TGTGCTAGTGGTTTGGTAATAGCGGGCGGGGATAGCACAGATACGCAGTATTTT
CASGLVIAGGDSTDTQYF
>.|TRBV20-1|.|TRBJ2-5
TGCAGTGCTAGAGGCCCCGGAGAGCAGTACTTC
CSARGPGEQYF
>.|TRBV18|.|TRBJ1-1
TGTGCCAGCTCACCATGGGCGAACACTGAAGCTTTCTTT
CASSPWANTEAFF
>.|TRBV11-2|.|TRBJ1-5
TGTGCCAGCAGCTTGGGGGGAATGTATCAGCCCCAGCATTTT
CASSLGGMYQPQHF
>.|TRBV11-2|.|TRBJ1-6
TGTGCCAGCAGCTTAGTCCCGGTGAATTCACCCCTCCACTTT
CASSLVPVNSPLHF
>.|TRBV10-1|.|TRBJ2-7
TGCGCCAGCAGTCAAGGGGGGGGACGGAATTACGAGCAGTACTTC
CASSQGGGRNYEQYF
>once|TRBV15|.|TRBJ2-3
TGTGCCACCAGAGCAGGGAGCACAGATACGCAGTATTTT
CATRAGSTDTQYF
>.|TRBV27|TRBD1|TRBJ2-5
TGTGCCAGCAGTTTCTCCGGACAGGGTTCGGAGACCCAGTACTTC
CASSFSGQGSETQYF
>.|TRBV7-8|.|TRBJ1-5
TGTGCCAGCAGCTTAGGGCTCAGTTATCAGCCCCAGCATTTT
CASSLGLSYQPQHF
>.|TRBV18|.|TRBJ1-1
TGTGCCAGCTCGAACTGGGGACTGGGGAGCACTGAAGCTTTCTTT
CASSNWGLGSTEAFF
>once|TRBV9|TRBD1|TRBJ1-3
TGTGCCAGCAGCGCGGTGACAGGGGGCTCTGGAAACACCATATATTTT
CASSAVTGGSGNTIYF
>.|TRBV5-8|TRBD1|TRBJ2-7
TGTGCCAGCAGCTTGGACGGAGTACTCCCTGGGACAGGCGGCTACGAGCAGTACTTC
CASSLDGVLPGTGGYEQYF
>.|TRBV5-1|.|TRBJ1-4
TGCGCCAGCAGCTTGATCTATAATGAAAAACTGTTTTTT
CASSLIYNEKLFF
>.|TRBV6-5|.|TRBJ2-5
TGTGCCAGCAGTTACAGGGGTTACCTTCAAGAGACCCAGTACTTC
CASSYRGYLQETQYF